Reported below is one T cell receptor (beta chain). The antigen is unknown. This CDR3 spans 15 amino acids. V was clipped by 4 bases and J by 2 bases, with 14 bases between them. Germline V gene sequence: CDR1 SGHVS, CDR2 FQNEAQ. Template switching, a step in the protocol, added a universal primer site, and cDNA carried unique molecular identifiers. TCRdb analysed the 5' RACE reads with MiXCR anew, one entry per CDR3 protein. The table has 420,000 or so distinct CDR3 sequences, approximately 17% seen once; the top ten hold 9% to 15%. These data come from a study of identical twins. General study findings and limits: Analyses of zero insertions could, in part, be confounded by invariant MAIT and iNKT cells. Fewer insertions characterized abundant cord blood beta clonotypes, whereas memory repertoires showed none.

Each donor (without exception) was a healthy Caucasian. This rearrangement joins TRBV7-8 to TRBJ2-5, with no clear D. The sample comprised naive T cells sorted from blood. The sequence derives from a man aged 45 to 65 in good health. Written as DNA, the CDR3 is TGTGCCAGCAGCTCACGCCCCAACTTTCAAGAGACCCAGTACTTC. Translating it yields CASSSRPNFQETQYF. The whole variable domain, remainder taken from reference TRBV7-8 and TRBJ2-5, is GAGVSQSPRYKVAKRGQDVALRCDPISGHVSLFWYQQALGQGPEFLTYFQNEAQLDKSGLPSDRFFAERPEGSVSTLKIQRTQQEDSAVYLCASSSRPNFQETQYFGPGTRLLVL.